This T cell receptor beta chain was sequenced for a study of shared clonotypes between healthy human individuals. Notes on the study in general: Incompleteness in sorted-subset sequencing, despite large depth, was shown by rarefaction. Larger estimated richness was generally recorded for naive subsets relative to memory subsets. The researchers took only blood, and tissue repertoires probably look different.

A note on this clone: The antigen is unknown.

Germline values: CDR1 LNHDA, CDR2 SQIVND (reference sequence). This CDR3 comprises 12 residues. Trimming took 5 bases from V and 7 from J, leaving 8 bases between them. CD8 cells regarded as naive lacked CD45RO, were positively chosen for CCR7, and omitted terminally differentiated effector memory CD45RA+ cells. TCRdb's table, derived via immunoSEQ multiplex PCR, lists solely in-frame clones and lacks some. This table has about 2.1 million clones, just over 90% appearing once. Sequencing input: naive CD8+ T cells from PBMCs. V and J are TRBV19 and TRBJ2-2; D call uncertain. This receptor was taken from a man aged 18 to 29 in good health. Some clones in this sample may be carry-over from other donors' samples. DNA for the CDR3: TGTGCCAGTAGTGACGATGGCGGGGAGCTGTTTTTT. Amino acids: CASSDDGGELFF.